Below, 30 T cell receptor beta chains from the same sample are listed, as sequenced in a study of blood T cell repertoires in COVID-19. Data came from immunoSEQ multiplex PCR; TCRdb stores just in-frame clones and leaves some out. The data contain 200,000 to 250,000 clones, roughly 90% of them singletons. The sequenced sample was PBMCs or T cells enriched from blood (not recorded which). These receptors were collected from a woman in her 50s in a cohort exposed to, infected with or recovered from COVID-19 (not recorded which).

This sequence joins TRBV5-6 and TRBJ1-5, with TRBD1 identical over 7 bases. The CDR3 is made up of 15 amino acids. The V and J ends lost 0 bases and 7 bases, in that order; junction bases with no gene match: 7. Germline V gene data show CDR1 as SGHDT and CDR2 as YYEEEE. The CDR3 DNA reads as TGTGCCAGCAGCTTGGCTGCGACAGGGTCCCAGCCCCAGCATTTT. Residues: CASSLAATGSQPQHF. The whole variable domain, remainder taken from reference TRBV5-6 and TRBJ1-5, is DAGVTQSPTHLIKTRGQQVTLRCSPKSGHDTVSWYQQALGQGPQFIFQYYEEEERQRGNFPDRFSGHQFPNYSSELNVNALLLGDSALYLCASSLAATGSQPQHFGDGTRLSIL.

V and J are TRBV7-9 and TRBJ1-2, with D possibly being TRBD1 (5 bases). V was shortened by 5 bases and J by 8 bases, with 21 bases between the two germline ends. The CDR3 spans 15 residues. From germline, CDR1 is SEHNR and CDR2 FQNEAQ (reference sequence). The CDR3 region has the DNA TGTGCCAGCAGCCCCAATAGGGGCCCCCAATCGGGCTACACCTTC. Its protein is CASSPNRGPQSGYTF.

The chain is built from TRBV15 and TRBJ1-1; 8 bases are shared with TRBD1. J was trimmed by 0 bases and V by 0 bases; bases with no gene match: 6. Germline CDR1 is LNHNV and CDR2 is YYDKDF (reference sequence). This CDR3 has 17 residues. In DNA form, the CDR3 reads TGTGCCACCAGCAGAGATGTTCACAGGGGGTTGAACACTGAAGCTTTCTTT. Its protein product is CATSRDVHRGLNTEAFF.

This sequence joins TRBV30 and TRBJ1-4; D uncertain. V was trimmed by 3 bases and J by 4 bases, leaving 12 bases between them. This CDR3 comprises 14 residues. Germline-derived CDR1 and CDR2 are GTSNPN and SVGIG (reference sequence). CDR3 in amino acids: CAWSGVRLNEKLFF. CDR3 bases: TGTGCCTGGAGCGGCGTCCGACTTAATGAAAAACTGTTTTTT.

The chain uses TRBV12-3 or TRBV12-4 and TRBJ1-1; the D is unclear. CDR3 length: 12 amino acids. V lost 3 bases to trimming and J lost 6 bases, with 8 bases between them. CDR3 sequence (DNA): TGTGCCAGCAGTTTTTTAGTCTCTGAAGCTTTCTTT. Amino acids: CASSFLVSEAFF.

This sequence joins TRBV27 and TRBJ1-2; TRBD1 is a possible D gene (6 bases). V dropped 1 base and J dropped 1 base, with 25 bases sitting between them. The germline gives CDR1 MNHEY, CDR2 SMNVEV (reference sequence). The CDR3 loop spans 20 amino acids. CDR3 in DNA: TGTGCCAGCAGTTTATTCTCGGTGGTACAGGGCCCTCTTCTTAACTATGGCTACACCTTC. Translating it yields CASSLFSVVQGPLLNYGYTF.

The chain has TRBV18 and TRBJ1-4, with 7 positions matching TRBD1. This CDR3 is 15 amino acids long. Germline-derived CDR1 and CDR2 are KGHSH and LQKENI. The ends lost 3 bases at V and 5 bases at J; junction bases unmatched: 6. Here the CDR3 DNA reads TGTGCCAGCTCACCGACCCAGGGGGTAAATGAAAAACTGTTTTTT. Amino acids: CASSPTQGVNEKLFF.

CDR3 DNA: TGTGCCAGCTCACCACTACAGAGCACAGATACGCAGTATTTT. Amino acid sequence: CASSPLQSTDTQYF. V gene TRBV18 combines with J gene TRBJ2-3; no clear D gene. The CDR3 has 14 amino acids. Trimming stripped 1 base from V and 0 bases from J, with 5 bases between. Germline V gene sequence: CDR1 KGHSH, CDR2 LQKENI.

CDR3: CASSFFLASETQYF. As DNA, the CDR3 is TGTGCCAGCAGCTTTTTCCTAGCTTCGGAGACCCAGTACTTC. V gene TRBV11-2 combines with J gene TRBJ2-5, with TRBD2 as a possible D gene (5 bases). The germline V gene encodes CDR1 SGHAT and CDR2 FQNNGV. V was clipped by 3 bases and J by 5 bases, with 13 bases between them. The length of the CDR3 is 14 residues. The full variable domain, its missing parts supplied by reference TRBV11-2 and TRBJ2-5, is EAGVAQSPRYKIIEKRQSVAFWCNPISGHATLYWYQQILGQGPKLLIQFQNNGVVDDSQLPKDRFSAERLKGVDSTLKIQPAKLEDSAVYLCASSFFLASETQYFGPGTRLLVL.

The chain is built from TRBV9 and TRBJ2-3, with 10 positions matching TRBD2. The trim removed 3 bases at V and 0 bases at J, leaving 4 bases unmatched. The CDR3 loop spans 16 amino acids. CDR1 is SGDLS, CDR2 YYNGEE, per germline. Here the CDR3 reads CASSAPSGGSTDTQYF. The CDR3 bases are TGTGCCAGCAGCGCACCTAGCGGGGGCAGCACAGATACGCAGTATTTT.

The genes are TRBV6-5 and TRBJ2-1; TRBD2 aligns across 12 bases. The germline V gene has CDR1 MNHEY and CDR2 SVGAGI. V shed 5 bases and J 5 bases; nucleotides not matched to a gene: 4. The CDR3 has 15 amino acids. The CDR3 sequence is CASSTSGGPNNEQFF. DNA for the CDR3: TGTGCCAGCAGTACTAGCGGGGGGCCGAACAATGAGCAGTTCTTC.

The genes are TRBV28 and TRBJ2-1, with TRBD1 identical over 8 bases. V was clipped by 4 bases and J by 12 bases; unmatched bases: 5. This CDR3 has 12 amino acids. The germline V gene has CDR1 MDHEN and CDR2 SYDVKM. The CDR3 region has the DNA TGTGCCAGCAGTTCAGGGGGCGTCTCGCAGTTCTTC. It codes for CASSSGGVSQFF.

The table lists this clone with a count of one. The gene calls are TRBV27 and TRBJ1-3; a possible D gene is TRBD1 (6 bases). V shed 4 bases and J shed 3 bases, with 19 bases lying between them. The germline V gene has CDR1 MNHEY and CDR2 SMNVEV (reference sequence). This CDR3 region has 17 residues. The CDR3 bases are TGTGCCAGCAGTTATAGGGACACGCAATTGGTTGGAAACACCATATATTTT. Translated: CASSYRDTQLVGNTIYF.

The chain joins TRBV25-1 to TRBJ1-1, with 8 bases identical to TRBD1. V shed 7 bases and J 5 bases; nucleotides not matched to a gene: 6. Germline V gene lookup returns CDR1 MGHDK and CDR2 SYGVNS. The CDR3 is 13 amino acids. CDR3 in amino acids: CASKTGARTEAFF. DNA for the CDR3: TGTGCCAGCAAGACAGGGGCGCGAACTGAAGCTTTCTTT.

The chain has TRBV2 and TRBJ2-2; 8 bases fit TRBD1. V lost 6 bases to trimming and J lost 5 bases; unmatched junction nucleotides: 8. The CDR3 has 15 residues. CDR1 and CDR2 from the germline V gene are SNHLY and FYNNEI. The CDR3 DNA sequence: TGTGCCAGCAGGACAGGGGCCTCGGTGACCGGGGAGCTGTTTTTT. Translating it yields CASRTGASVTGELFF.

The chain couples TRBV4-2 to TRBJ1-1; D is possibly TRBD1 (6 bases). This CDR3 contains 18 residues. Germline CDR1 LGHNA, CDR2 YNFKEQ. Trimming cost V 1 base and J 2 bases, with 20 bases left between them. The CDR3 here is CASSQAERLDSQNTEAFF. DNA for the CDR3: TGTGCCAGCAGCCAAGCGGAGCGTTTGGACAGCCAAAACACTGAAGCTTTCTTT.

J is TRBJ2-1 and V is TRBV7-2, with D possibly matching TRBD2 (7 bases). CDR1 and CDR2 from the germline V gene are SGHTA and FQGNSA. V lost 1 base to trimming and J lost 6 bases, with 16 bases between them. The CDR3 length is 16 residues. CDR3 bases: TGTGCCAGCAGCTTAGAGGGGGGGGTCAGATCCAATGAGCAGTTCTTC. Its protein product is CASSLEGGVRSNEQFF.

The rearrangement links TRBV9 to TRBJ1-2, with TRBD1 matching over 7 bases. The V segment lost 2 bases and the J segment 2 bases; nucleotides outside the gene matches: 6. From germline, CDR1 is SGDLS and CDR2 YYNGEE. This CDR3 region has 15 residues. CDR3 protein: CASSVNPGQNYGYTF. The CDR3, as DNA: TGTGCCAGCAGCGTTAATCCGGGACAGAACTATGGCTACACCTTC.

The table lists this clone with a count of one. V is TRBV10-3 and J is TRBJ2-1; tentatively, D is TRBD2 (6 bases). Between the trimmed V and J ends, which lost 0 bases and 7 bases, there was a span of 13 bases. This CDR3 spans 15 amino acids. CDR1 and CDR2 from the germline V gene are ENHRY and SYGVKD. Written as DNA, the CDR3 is TGTGCCATCAGTGAGTCGGTCGGGGGTCGAAATGAGCAGTTCTTC. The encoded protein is CAISESVGGRNEQFF.

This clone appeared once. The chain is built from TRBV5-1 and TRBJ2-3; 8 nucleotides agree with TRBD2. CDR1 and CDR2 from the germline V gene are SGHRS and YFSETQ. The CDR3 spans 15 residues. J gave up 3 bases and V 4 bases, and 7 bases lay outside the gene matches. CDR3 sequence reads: CASSRAGEPTDTQYF. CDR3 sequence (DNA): TGCGCCAGCAGCAGAGCGGGGGAACCAACAGATACGCAGTATTTT.

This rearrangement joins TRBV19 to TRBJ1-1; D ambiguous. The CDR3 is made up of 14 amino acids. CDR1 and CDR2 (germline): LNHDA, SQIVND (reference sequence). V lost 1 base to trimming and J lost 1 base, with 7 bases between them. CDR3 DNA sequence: TGTGCCAGTAGTATAGCGTCACAGAACACTGAAGCTTTCTTT. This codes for CASSIASQNTEAFF.

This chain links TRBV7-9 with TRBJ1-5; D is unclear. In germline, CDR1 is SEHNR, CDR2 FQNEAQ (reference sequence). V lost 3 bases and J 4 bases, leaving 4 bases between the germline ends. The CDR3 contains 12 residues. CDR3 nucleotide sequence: TGTGCCAGCAGCTTTACAAATCAGCCCCAGCATTTT. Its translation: CASSFTNQPQHF.

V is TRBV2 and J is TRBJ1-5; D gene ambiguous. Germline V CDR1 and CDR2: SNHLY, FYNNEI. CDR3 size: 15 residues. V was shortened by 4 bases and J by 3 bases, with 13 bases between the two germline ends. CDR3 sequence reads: CASSVLAVHNQPQHF. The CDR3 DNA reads TGTGCCAGCAGTGTCCTGGCGGTACACAATCAGCCCCAGCATTTT. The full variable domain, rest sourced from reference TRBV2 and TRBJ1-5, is EPEVTQTPSHQVTQMGQEVILRCVPISNHLYFYWYRQILGQKVEFLVSFYNNEISEKSEIFDDQFSVERPDGSNFTLKIRSTKLEDSAMYFCASSVLAVHNQPQHFGDGTRLSIL.

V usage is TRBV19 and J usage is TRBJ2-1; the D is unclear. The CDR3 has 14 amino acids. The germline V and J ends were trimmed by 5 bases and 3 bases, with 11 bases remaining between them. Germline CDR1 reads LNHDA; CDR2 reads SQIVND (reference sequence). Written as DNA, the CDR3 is TGTGCCAGTAGTTCCTCAGTTCGCTACAATGAGCAGTTCTTC. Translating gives CASSSSVRYNEQFF.

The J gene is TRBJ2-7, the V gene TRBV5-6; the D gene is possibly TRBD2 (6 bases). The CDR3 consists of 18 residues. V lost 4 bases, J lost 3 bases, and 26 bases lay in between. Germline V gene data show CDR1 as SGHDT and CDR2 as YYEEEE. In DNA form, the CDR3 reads TGTGCCAGCAGCCGGTTTTCTTATGGGCCCGTGGGGGGCTACGAGCAGTACTTC. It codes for CASSRFSYGPVGGYEQYF.

Here the CDR3 DNA reads TGCGCCAGCAGCTTGGAATCTAGCACTGAAGCTTTCTTT. This translates into CASSLESSTEAFF. V gene TRBV5-1 combines with J gene TRBJ1-1, with D hard to call. This CDR3 has 13 amino acids. Per the germline V gene, CDR1 is SGHRS and CDR2 is YFSETQ. V was clipped by 0 bases and J by 4 bases, with 7 bases between them.

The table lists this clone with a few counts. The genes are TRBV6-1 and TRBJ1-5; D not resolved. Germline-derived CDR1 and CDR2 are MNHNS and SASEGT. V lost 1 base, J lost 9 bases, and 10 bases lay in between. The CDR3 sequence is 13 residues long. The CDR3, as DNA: TGTGCCAGCAGTGAAGAGTTTTCGGGGCCCCAGCATTTT. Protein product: CASSEEFSGPQHF.

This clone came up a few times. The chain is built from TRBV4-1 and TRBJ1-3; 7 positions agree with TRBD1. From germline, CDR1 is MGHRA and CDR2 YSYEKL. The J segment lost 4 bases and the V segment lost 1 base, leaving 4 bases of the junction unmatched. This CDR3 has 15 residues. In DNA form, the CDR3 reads TGCGCCAGCAGCCAAGGGGACAGACAAGGAAACACCATATATTTT. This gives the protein CASSQGDRQGNTIYF.

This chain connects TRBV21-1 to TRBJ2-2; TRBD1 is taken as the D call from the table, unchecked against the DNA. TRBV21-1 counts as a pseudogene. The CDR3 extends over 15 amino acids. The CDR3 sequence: CASTKDRENTGELFF. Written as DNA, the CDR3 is TGTGCCAGCACCAAAGACAGGGAGAACACCGGGGAGCTGTTTTTT.

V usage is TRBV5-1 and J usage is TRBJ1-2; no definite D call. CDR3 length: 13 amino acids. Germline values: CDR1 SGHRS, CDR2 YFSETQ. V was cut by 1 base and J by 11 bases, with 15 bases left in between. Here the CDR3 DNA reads TGCGCCAGCAGCTTGTCCGGGATATTTGGTTACACCTTC. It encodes CASSLSGIFGYTF.